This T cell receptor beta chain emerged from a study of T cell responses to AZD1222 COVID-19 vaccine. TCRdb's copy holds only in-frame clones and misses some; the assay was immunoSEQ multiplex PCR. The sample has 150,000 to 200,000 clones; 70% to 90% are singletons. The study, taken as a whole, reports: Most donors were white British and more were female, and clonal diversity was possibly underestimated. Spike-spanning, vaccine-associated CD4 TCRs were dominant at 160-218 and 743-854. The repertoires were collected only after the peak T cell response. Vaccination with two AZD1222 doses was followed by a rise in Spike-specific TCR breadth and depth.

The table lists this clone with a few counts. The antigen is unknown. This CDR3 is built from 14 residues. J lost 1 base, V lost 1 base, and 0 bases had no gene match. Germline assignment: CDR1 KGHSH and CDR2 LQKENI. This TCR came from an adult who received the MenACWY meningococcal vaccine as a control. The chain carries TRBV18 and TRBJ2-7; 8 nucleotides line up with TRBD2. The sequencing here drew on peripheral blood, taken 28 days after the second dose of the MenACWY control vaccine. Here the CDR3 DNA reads TGTGCCAGCTCACCACAGCGGGAGTCCTACGAGCAGTACTTC. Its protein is CASSPQRESYEQYF.